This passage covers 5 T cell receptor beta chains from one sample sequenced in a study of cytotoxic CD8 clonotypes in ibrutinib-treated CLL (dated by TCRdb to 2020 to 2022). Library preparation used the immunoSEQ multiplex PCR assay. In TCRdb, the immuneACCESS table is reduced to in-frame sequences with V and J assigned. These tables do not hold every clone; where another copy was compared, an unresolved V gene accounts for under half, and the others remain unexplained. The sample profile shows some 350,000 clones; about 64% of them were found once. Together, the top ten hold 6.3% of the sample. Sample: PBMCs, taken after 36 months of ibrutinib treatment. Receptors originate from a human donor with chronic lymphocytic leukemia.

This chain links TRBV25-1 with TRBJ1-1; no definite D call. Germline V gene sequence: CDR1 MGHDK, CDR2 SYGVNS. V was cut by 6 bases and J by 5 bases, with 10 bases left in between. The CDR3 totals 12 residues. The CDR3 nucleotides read TGTGCCAGCAGGGACGGCGGGACTGAAGCTTTCTTT. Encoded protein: CASRDGGTEAFF.

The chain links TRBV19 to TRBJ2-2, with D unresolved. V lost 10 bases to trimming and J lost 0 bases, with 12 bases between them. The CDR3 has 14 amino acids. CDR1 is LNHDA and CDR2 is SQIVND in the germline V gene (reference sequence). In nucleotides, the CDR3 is TGTGCCACCACTCGGACCTCGAACACCGGGGAGCTGTTTTTT. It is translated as CATTRTSNTGELFF. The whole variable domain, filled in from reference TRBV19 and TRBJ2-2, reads DGGITQSPKYLFRKEGQNVTLSCEQNLNHDAMYWYRQDPGQGLRLIYYSQIVNDFQKGDIAEGYSVSREKKESFPLTVTSAQKNPTAFYLCATTRTSNTGELFFGEGSRLTVL.

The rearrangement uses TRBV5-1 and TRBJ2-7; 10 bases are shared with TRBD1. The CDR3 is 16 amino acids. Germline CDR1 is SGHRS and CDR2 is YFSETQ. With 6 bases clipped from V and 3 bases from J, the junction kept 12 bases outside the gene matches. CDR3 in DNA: TGCGCCAGCACCGACGTGCCGGGACAGGGGCTCTACGAGCAGTACTTC. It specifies CASTDVPGQGLYEQYF.

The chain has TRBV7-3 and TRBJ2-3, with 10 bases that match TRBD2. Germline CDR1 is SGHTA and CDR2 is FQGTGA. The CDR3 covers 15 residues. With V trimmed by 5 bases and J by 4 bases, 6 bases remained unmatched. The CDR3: CASSQTGLAADTQYF. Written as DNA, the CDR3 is TGTGCCAGCAGCCAAACCGGACTAGCGGCAGATACGCAGTATTTT.

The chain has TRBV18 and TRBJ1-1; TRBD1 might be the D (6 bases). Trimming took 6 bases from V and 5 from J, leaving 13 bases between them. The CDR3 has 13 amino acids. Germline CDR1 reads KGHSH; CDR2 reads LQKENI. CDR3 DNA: TGTGCCAGCTCGCAAGGGGGTTTTACTGAAGCTTTCTTT. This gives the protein CASSQGGFTEAFF.